Listed below are T cell receptor beta chains from one sample, sequenced in a study of T cell responses to AZD1222 COVID-19 vaccine. The protocol was immunoSEQ multiplex PCR, while the TCRdb copy is restricted to in-frame clones and leaves out a portion. The sample lists some 200,000 clones; approximately 93% were seen once. This material consisted of peripheral blood, taken 28 days after the second AZD1222 dose. The receptors originated from an adult who received the AZD1222 COVID-19 vaccine. Both conserved end residues are part of each CDR3. The D gene is left open where the match is weak.

j_call: TRBJ1-4; v_call: TRBV30; d_call: TRBD1; cdr3_nt: TGTGCCTGGAAGCGGGACAGGGGAAGTGAAAAACTGTTTTTT; cdr3_aa: CAWKRDRGSEKLFF
j_call: TRBJ1-5; v_call: TRBV6-1; d_call: -; cdr3_nt: TGTGCCAGCAGTGCTGTGTCGGACGGGTACAGTCAGCCCCAGCATTTT; cdr3_aa: CASSAVSDGYSQPQHF
j_call: TRBJ2-1; v_call: TRBV19; d_call: TRBD2; cdr3_nt: TGTGCCAGTAGGGCGGGAGGGCGACTTTACAATGAGCAGTTCTTC; cdr3_aa: CASRAGGRLYNEQFF
j_call: TRBJ2-1; v_call: TRBV24-1; d_call: TRBD1; cdr3_nt: TGTGCCACCAGTGATCGGACAGGGGTTGGAAATGAGCAGTTCTTC; cdr3_aa: CATSDRTGVGNEQFF
j_call: TRBJ1-5; v_call: TRBV29-1; d_call: TRBD1; cdr3_nt: TGCAGCGTTAAGGGGGCCGGGACAGGGGATCAGCCCCAGCATTTT; cdr3_aa: CSVKGAGTGDQPQHF
j_call: TRBJ2-2; v_call: TRBV12-3/TRBV12-4; d_call: -; cdr3_nt: TGTGCCAGCAGTTCGAACACCGGGGAGCTGTTTTTT; cdr3_aa: CASSSNTGELFF
j_call: TRBJ1-5; v_call: TRBV19; d_call: -; cdr3_nt: TGTGCCAGTAGTATGGGGAGAAACAATCAGCCCCAGCATTTT; cdr3_aa: CASSMGRNNQPQHF
j_call: TRBJ2-7; v_call: TRBV28; d_call: -; cdr3_nt: TGTGCCAGCAGTTTACAAGCCACCTACGAGCAGTACTTC; cdr3_aa: CASSLQATYEQYF
j_call: TRBJ2-3; v_call: TRBV13; d_call: TRBD2; cdr3_nt: TGTGCCAGCAGCTTTAGGACTAGCGCGGCAGATACGCAGTATTTT; cdr3_aa: CASSFRTSAADTQYF
j_call: TRBJ1-4; v_call: TRBV19; d_call: -; cdr3_nt: TGTGCCAGTAACGAACAGCTTAATGAAAAACTGTTTTTT; cdr3_aa: CASNEQLNEKLFF
j_call: TRBJ2-6; v_call: TRBV11-2; d_call: -; cdr3_nt: TGTGCCAGCAATCCCCGGGGCGGGAACTCTGGGGCCAACGTCCTGACTTTC; cdr3_aa: CASNPRGGNSGANVLTF
j_call: TRBJ2-7; v_call: TRBV25-1; d_call: -; cdr3_nt: TGTGCCAGCAGTCTCCAGCTACAGGGCTACGAGCAGTACTTC; cdr3_aa: CASSLQLQGYEQYF
j_call: TRBJ1-5; v_call: TRBV10-3; d_call: TRBD1; cdr3_nt: TGTGCCATCAGTGATCCTGACAGGGATAGCAATCAGCCCCAGCATTTT; cdr3_aa: CAISDPDRDSNQPQHF
j_call: TRBJ1-2; v_call: TRBV30; d_call: -; cdr3_nt: TGTGCCTGGACCTCCCTCTATGGCTACACCTTC; cdr3_aa: CAWTSLYGYTF